This note documents a single T cell receptor (beta chain) sequence. Its antigen is not known. TCRdb keeps only in-frame clones here, not all; method: immunoSEQ multiplex PCR. Of some 90,000 clones listed, 80% to 95% are singletons. The length of the CDR3 is 18 residues. CDR1 is LNHDA and CDR2 is SQIVND in the germline V gene (reference sequence). Trimming cost V 7 bases and J 1 base; bases outside gene matches: 14. This specimen comes from a study of graft-versus-host responses after intestinal transplantation. Study as a whole: Recipients received multivisceral, liver-intestinal, or isolated intestinal transplants. Every transplant recipient was induced with anti-thymocyte globulin, then maintained on tacrolimus and steroids for about three years.

Findings of the study overall: Present in recipient marrow, GvH clones included some that appeared first in ileum or blood.

The source of this sequence is a human donor who was the organ donor for an intestinal transplant. The material was unstimulated CD8+ T cells sorted from spleen or lymph node cells, obtained before transplant. The chain couples TRBV19 to TRBJ2-5; 11 bases are shared with TRBD2. CDR3 in DNA: TGTGCCAGTATCCCTTGTGTGGTACTAGCGGGGGTCCAAGAGACCCAGTACTTC. Encoded protein: CASIPCVVLAGVQETQYF.